This T cell receptor beta chain was sequenced in a study of blood T cells in healthy people across ages. With 4 bases clipped from V and 6 bases from J, the junction kept 9 bases outside the gene matches. Looked up from germline, CDR1 is SGHRS and CDR2 is YFSETQ. The CDR3 spans 15 residues. There are a few counts of this clonotype. Next came a second PCR, run for about 6 to 11 cycles, which used a sample-barcoded 5' primer along with a J-beta primer mix. TCRdb re-called the 5' RACE reads with MiXCR, one entry per CDR3 protein. Among about 780,000 distinct CDR3 sequences, roughly 25% were seen once, and the ten largest hold over 2.5%. This sample also belongs to another study, concerning T cells of mothers and their children.

This clonotype was obtained from a boy aged 5 to 17 in good health. The sequenced sample was blood. The rearrangement links TRBV5-1 to TRBJ2-3; 9 bases are a match to TRBD1. The CDR3 sequence: CASSATGTGLDTQYF. CDR3 in DNA: TGCGCCAGCAGCGCTACCGGGACAGGGTTGGATACGCAGTATTTT.